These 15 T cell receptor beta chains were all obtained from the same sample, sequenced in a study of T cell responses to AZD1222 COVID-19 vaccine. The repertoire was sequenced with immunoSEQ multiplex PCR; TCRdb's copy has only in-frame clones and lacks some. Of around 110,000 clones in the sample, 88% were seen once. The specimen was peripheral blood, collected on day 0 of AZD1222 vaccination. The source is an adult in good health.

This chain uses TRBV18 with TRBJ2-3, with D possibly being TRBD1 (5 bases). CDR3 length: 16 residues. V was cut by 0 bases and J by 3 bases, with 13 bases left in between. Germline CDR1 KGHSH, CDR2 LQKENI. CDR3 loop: CASSPPGQGKTDTQYF. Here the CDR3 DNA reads TGTGCCAGCTCACCACCTGGCCAGGGTAAAACAGATACGCAGTATTTT. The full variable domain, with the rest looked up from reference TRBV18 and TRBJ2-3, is NAGVMQNPRHLVRRRGQEARLRCSPMKGHSHVYWYRQLPEEGLKFMVYLQKENIIDESGMPKERFSAEFPKEGPSILRIQQVVRGDSAAYFCASSPPGQGKTDTQYFGPGTRLTVL.

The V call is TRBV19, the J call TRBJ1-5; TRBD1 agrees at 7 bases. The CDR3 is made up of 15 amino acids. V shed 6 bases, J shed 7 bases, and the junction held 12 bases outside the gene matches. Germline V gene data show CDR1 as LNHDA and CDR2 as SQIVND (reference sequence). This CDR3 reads CASRERQGGTQPQHF. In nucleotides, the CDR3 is TGTGCCAGTAGAGAGAGACAGGGTGGGACCCAGCCCCAGCATTTT.

The CDR3 region is CASSFSENTEAFF. For the CDR3, the DNA is TGTGCCAGCAGCTTTTCAGAGAACACTGAAGCTTTCTTT. The chain uses TRBV7-9 and TRBJ1-1; the D is unclear. Looked up from germline, CDR1 is SEHNR and CDR2 is FQNEAQ (reference sequence). The CDR3 runs to 13 residues. The V end lost 3 bases, the J end lost 1 base, and 6 bases lay between the germline ends.

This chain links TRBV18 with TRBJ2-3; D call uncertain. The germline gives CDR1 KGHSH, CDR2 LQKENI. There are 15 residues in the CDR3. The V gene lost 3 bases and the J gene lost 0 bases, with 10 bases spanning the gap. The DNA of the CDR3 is TGTGCCAGCTCACCCGACGAGGAGAGCACAGATACGCAGTATTTT. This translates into CASSPDEESTDTQYF.

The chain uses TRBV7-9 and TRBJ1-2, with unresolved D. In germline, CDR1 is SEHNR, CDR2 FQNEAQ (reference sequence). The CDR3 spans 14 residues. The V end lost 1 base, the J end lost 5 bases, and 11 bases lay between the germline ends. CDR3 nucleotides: TGTGCCAGCAGCTTAGTATCGACACCTTATGGCTACACCTTC. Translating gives CASSLVSTPYGYTF.

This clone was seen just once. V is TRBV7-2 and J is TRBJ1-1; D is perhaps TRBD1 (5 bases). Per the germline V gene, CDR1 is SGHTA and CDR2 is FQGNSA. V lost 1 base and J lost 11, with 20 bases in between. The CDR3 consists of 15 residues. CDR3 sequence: CASSLGAGWSREAFF. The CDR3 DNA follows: TGTGCCAGCAGCTTAGGCGCAGGGTGGTCGCGGGAGGCTTTCTTT.

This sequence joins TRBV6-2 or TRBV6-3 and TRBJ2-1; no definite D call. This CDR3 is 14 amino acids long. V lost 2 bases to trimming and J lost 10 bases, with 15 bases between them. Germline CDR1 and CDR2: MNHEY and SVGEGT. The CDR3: CASSYTRIRREQFF. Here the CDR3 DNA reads TGTGCCAGCAGTTACACCCGGATCAGACGGGAGCAGTTCTTC.

CDR3 amino acids: CASSRQGTDTQYF. The DNA for the CDR3 is TGTGCCAGCAGCCGGCAGGGCACAGATACGCAGTATTTT. The chain has TRBV25-1 and TRBJ2-3; no clear D. CDR1 and CDR2 from the germline V gene are MGHDK and SYGVNS. V was clipped by 6 bases and J by 1 base, with 8 bases between them. The CDR3 totals 13 residues.

The CDR3 sequence is CASSYSGGVQPQHF. The DNA for the CDR3 is TGTGCCAGCAGTTATTCGGGGGGGGTTCAGCCCCAGCATTTT. The genes are TRBV6-5 and TRBJ1-5, with D perhaps matching TRBD1 (5 bases). V gave up 3 bases and J gave up 6 bases, with 12 bases separating them. Per germline, CDR1 MNHEY and CDR2 SVGAGI. CDR3 size: 14 residues.

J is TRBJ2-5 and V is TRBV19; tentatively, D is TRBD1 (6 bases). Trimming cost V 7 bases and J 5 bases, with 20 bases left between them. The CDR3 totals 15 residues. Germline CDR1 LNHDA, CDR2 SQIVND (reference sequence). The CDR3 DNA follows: TGTGCCAGTACCGCACAGGGTCGGGCCAGGGAGACCCAGTACTTC. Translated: CASTAQGRARETQYF.

For the CDR3, the DNA is TGTGCCAGCAGCTTAGGATATACCTACGAGCAGTACTTC. Translating gives CASSLGYTYEQYF. V is TRBV7-8 and J is TRBJ2-7; no definite D call. The CDR3 extends over 13 amino acids. V was pared by 1 base and J by 2 bases, with 6 bases between. Germline loops: CDR1 SGHVS, CDR2 FQNEAQ.

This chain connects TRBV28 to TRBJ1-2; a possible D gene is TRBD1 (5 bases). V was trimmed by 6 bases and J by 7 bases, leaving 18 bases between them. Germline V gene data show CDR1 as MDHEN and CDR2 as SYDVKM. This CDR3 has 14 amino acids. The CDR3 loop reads CASSGTGQGGGYTF. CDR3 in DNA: TGTGCCAGCAGCGGAACGGGCCAGGGTGGTGGCTACACCTTC.

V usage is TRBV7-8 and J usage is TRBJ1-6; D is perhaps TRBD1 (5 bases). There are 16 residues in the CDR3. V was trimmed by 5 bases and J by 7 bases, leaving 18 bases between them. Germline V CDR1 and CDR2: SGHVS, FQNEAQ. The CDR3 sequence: CASSPDSAGWNSPLHF. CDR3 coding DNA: TGTGCCAGCAGCCCCGACTCGGCAGGGTGGAATTCACCCCTCCACTTT.

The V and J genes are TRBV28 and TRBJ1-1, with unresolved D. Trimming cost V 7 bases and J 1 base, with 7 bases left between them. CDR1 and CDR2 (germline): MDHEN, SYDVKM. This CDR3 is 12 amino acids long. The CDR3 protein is CASKIPNTEAFF. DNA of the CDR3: TGTGCCAGCAAAATCCCGAACACTGAAGCTTTCTTT.

CDR3 in amino acids: CASNPGQNYEQYF. The CDR3 DNA reads TGTGCCAGCAACCCCGGGCAGAACTACGAGCAGTACTTC. The chain recombines TRBV28 with TRBJ2-7, with no clear D. V lost 7 bases, J lost 3 bases, and 13 bases lay in between. CDR3 length: 13 residues. Germline values: CDR1 MDHEN, CDR2 SYDVKM.